This TCR beta chain was sequenced in a study of early T cells in non-severe SARS-CoV-2 infection. The CDR3 contains 17 residues. Germline V gene sequence: CDR1 SGHDT, CDR2 YYEEEE. The junction had 15 bases not matched to a gene; V was cut back by 4 bases and J by 4 bases. The table lists this clonotype with many counts. TCRdb analysed the 5' RACE reads with MiXCR anew, one entry per CDR3 protein. The sample shows tens of thousands of distinct CDR3 sequences, around 6% of them seen only once. The chain links TRBV5-6 to TRBJ2-3, with 7 bases lining up with TRBD1. The sequencing sample was made of whole blood. The clonotype originates from an adult who was a healthcare worker with PCR-confirmed SARS-CoV-2 infection or an uninfected control (not recorded which). CDR3 residues: CASSLRRRGGVSDTQYF. CDR3 nucleotides: TGTGCCAGCAGCCTGCGACGGAGAGGGGGCGTTTCAGATACGCAGTATTTT.